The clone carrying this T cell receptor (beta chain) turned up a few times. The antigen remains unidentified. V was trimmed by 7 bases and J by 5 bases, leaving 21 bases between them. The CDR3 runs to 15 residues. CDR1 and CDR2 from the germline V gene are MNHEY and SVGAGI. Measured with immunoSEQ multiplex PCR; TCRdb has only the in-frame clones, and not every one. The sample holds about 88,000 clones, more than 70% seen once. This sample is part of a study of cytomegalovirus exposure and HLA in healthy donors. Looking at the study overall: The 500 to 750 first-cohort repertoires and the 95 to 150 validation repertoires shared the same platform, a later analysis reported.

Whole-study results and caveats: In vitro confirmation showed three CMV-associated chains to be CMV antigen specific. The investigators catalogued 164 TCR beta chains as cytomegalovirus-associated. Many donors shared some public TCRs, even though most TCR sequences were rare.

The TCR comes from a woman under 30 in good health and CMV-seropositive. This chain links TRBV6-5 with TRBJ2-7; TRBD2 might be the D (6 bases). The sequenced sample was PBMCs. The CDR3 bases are TGTGCCAGCACCCCAACCGGAGGGATTCTCCACGAGCAGTACTTC. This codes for CASTPTGGILHEQYF.